The sequence of this T cell receptor (beta chain) was determined in a study of blood T cell repertoires in COVID-19. Study background: Spain, Italy and the United States supplied samples that represented acute and convalescent COVID-19. Sources were T cells, B-cell-depleted T cells, or PBMCs; the material itself was cDNA or gDNA.

This table comes from immunoSEQ multiplex PCR, and its TCRdb copy is limited to in-frame clones, with some not included. This table has some 62,000 clones, less than 85% appearing once. The CDR3 is 15 amino acids. The V gene's germline CDR1 is SGHAT and CDR2 FQDESV (reference sequence). V lost 3 bases, J lost 7 bases, and 6 bases stayed unmatched. V gene TRBV11-1 combines with J gene TRBJ1-6; 7 nucleotides align to TRBD1. Sequences were obtained from peripheral blood. The sequence was obtained from a man aged 60 to 75 with acute or convalescent COVID-19. The CDR3 loop reads CASSFNQGGNSPLHF. The CDR3 coding sequence is TGTGCCAGCAGCTTCAACCAGGGGGGCAATTCACCCCTCCACTTT.